This T cell receptor (beta chain) was observed in a study of OX40 agonist ivuxolimab in advanced cancers. About this clone itself: Antigen specificity is unknown.

Blood sampling took place at baseline, cycle 4 day 1, and cycle 7 day 1. Sequencing was performed with immunoSEQ multiplex PCR; in TCRdb, only in-frame clones are kept and a portion is missing. The profile shows roughly 28,000 clones, around 80% of them singletons. Findings and caveats of the study: The study found among the lowest clonal expansion in partial responders at 0.1-3.0 mg/kg.

This receptor was taken from an adult with an advanced solid tumor such as melanoma, head and neck, liver or kidney cancer. The sequencing used CD4+ or CD8+ T cells sorted from blood, collected in a trial of the OX40 agonist ivuxolimab.

CDR3 DNA: TGTGCCAGCAGCACCACGAGGGGGGCGCAATTAGATACGCAGTATTTT. Residues: CASSTTRGAQLDTQYF. The chain couples TRBV7-9 to TRBJ2-3; either TRBD1 or TRBD2 may fit D (6 bases each). Germline loops: CDR1 SEHNR, CDR2 FQNEAQ (reference sequence). The CDR3 loop spans 16 amino acids. V lost 5 bases and J lost 5, with 20 bases in between.